This entry describes one T cell receptor beta chain. This clone was recorded once. This receptor's antigen is unknown. The record has no base qualities; no much larger clone is one base away. The data stem from a study of shared clonotypes between healthy human individuals (dated by TCRdb to the early 2020s). About the full investigation: A couple of women and three men aged 18 to 49 years were included in the cohort. The study deeply sequenced blood TCR repertoires of five healthy adults to estimate repertoire size and the extent of clonotype sharing between individuals. To increase sequencing depth and limit assay-specific biases, TCR repertoire library preparation and sequencing were carried out by different laboratories using diverse techniques. Per donor, leukapheresis produced somewhere between about 0.8 and 9 billion PBMCs. Results the study describes overall, beyond this receptor: Based on pairwise subsampling, the degree of clonotype sharing among donors was expected to be affected by sequencing depth. Sampling was restricted to blood, and TCR repertoires in tissues likely differ from the TCR repertoires found in blood. Because the study included only a small number of donors, the genetic and exposure-history diversity represented was limited.

Healthy HIV-negative adults with no recently reported acute infections or vaccinations were included as donors. Every donor was a Caucasian adult living in Nashville, Tennessee, USA. For unsorted samples, roughly 90 million PBMCs were counted, and genomic DNA was extracted using the QIAamp DNA Blood Mini kit. Blood was collected by leukapheresis, and PBMCs were isolated by Ficoll-Histopaque density gradient centrifugation and then cryopreserved in liquid nitrogen vapor phase. The V end gives up 5 bases and the J end 4 bases, leaving 14 bases in the junction not matched to a gene. The cysteine opens and the phenylalanine closes a CDR3 of 17 amino acids. The only DNA kept is the CDR3, 51 bases in frame from the first base. The CDR1 and CDR2 encoded by the germline V gene are MDHEN and SYDVKM. Using the deep immunoSEQ assay, multiplex PCR amplified TCR CDR3 regions from genomic DNA. Extracted genomic DNA from each cell subset was distributed evenly across all wells of several immunoSEQ 96-well plates, and each plate was treated as a replicate. For unsorted PBMC, around 290 ng of genomic DNA, equivalent to approximately 30,000 T cell genomes, went into each replicate PCR. Unsorted PBMC genomic DNA was sequenced across ten immunoSEQ deep assay plates. Purified libraries were quantified with a Qubit 3.0 fluorometer, sized on a Bioanalyzer 2100, and re-quantified with the KAPA Library Quantification kit. Each immunoSEQ 96-well plate was sequenced on its own single-read 150-cycle Illumina NextSeq 550 flow cell. On the study's bioinformatics: Because the immunoSEQ output held only junctional sequences and lacked quality scores, the filtering could not match the filtering applied to full-length reads. To assign V/J genes and CDR3, sequences were annotated using PyIR, a Python wrapper for IgBLAST v1.9, with IMGT germline references. Reads were filtered out if the reads had weak V/J assignments (E-value above 1e-6), no CDR3, stop codons, out-of-frame junctions, or ambiguous translated residues. V3J clonotypes were defined by identical inferred V gene, J gene, and CDR3 amino acid sequence. To compute the percentage overlap between repertoires, the number of shared unique clonotypes was divided by the size of the smaller repertoire. Richness of each repertoire was evaluated using RTK rarefaction, the Chao1 estimator, and Recon v2.1 estimates of unobserved clonotypes. This immuneACCESS table, as held by TCRdb, lists in-frame sequences with V and J called but not all clones. Of the missing ones, under half trace to an unresolved V gene in checked studies; the others have no known cause. V and J calls and clone size come straight from that table; D and trimming were deduced from the DNA. The sample table holds roughly 500,000 clones, of which 79% were seen once. The top ten hold 13% of the sample.

The sequence links TRBV28 to TRBJ1-1; 9 middle bases align to TRBD1. The TCR sequence derives from a woman aged 40 to 55 in good health. Some clones in this sample may be carry-over from other donors' samples. The source material was PBMCs. The DNA sequence is TGTGCCAGCAGTCTAGGGGGACAGGGTCGTGTTGGCACTGAAGCTTTCTTT. The translation is CASSLGGQGRVGTEAFF.